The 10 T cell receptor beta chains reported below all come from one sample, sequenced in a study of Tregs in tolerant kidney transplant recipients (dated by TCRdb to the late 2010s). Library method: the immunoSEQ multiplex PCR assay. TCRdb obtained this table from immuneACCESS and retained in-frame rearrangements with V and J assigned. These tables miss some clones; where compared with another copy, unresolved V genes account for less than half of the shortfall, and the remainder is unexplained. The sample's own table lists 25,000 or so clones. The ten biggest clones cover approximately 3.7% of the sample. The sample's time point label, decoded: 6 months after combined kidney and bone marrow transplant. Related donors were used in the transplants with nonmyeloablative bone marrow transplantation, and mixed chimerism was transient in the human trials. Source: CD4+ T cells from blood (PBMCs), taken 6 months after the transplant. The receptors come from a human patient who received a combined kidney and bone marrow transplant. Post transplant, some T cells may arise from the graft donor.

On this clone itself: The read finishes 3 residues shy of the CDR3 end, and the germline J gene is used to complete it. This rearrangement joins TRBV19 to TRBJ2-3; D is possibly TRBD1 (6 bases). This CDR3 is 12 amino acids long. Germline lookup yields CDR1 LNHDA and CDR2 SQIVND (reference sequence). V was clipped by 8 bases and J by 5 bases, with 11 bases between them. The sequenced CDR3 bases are TGTGCCAGTTCAGGGGCCGGAGATACG. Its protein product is CASSGAGDT. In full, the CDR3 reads CASSGAGDTQYF.

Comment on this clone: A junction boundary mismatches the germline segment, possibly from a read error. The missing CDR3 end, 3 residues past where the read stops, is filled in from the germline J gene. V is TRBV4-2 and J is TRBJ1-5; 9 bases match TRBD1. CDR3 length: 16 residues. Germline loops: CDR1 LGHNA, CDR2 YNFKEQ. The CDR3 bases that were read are TGCGCCAGCAGCCGAGGACAGGGGAGCCTTGGACAGCCC. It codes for CASSRGQGSLGQP. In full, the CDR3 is CASSRGQGSLGQPQHF.

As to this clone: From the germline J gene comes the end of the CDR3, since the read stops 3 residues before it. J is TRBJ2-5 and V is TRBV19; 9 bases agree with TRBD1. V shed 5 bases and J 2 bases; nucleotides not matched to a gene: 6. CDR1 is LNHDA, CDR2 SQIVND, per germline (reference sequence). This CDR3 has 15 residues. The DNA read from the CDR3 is TGTGCCAGTAGTGGGACAGGGTTGGGACAAGAGACC. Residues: CASSGTGLGQET. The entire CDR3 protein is CASSGTGLGQETQYF.

The chain's CDR3 is CASSLGQLSNQPQHF. The DNA read from the CDR3 is TGTGCCAGCAGCTTAGGACAGCTTAGCAATCAGCCC. The chain is built from TRBV7-9 and TRBJ1-5; a possible D gene is TRBD1 (5 bases). Read data end 3 residues before the CDR3 end; the end is taken from the germline J gene. Germline CDR1 SEHNR, CDR2 FQNEAQ (reference sequence). This CDR3 is 15 amino acids long. The V gene lost 1 base and the J gene lost 0 bases, with 7 bases spanning the gap.

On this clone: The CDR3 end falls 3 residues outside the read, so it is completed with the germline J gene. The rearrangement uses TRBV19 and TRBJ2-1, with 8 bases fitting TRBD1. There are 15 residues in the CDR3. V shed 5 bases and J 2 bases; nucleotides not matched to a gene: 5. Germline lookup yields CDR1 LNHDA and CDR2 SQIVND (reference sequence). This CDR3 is CASSGSGQAYNEQFF. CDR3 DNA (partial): TGTGCCAGTAGTGGCTCGGGACAGGCCTACAATGAG.

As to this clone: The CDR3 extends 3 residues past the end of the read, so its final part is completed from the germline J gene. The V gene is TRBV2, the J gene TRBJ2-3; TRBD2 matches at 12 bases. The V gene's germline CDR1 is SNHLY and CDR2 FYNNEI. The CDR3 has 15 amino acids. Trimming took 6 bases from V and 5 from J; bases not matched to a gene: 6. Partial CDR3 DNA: TGTGCCAGCAGGGAGACTAGCGGGGGAGGAGATACG. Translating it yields CASRETSGGGDT. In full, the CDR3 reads CASRETSGGGDTQYF. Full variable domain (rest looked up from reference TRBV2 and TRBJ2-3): EPEVTQTPSHQVTQMGQEVILRCVPISNHLYFYWYRQILGQKVEFLVSFYNNEISEKSEIFDDQFSVERPDGSNFTLKIRSTKLEDSAMYFCASRETSGGGDTQYFGPGTRLTVL.

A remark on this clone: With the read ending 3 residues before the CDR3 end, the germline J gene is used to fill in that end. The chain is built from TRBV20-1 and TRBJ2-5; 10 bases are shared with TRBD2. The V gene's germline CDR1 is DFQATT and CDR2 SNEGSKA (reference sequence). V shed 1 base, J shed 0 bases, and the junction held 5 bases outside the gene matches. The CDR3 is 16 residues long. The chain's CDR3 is CSARGGLALNQETQYF. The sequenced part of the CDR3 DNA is TGCAGTGCTAGAGGGGGACTAGCGTTAAACCAAGAGACC.

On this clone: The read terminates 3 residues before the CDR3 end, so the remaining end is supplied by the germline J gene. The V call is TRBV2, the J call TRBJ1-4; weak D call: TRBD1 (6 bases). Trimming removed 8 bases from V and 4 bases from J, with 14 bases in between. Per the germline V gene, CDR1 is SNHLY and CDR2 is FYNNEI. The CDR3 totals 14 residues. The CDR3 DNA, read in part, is TGTGCCAGCCATAGGGGGAGTCTTAATGAAAAA. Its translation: CASHRGSLNEK. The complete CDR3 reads CASHRGSLNEKLFF.

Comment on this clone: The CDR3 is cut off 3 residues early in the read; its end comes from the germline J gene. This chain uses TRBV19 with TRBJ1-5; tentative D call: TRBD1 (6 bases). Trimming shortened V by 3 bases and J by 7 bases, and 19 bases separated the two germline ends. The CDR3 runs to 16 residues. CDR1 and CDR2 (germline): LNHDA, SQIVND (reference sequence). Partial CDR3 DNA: TGTGCCAGTAGTATTAGGACCAGGGGACATTGGCAGCCC. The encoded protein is CASSIRTRGHWQP. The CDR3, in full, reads CASSIRTRGHWQPQHF. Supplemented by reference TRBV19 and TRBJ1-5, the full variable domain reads DGGITQSPKYLFRKEGQNVTLSCEQNLNHDAMYWYRQDPGQGLRLIYYSQIVNDFQKGDIAEGYSVSREKKESFPLTVTSAQKNPTAFYLCASSIRTRGHWQPQHFGDGTRLSIL.

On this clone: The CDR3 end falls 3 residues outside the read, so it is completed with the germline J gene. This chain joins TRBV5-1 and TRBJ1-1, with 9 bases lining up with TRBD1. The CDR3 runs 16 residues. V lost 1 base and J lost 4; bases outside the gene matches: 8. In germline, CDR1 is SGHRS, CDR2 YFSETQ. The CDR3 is CASSLIQGARGTEAFF. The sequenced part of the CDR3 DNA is TGCGCCAGCAGCTTGATACAGGGGGCGCGGGGCACTGAA. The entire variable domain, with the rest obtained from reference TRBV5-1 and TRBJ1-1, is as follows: KAGVTQTPRYLIKTRGQQVTLSCSPISGHRSVSWYQQTPGQGLQFLFEYFSETQRNKGNFPGRFSGRQFSNSRSEMNVSTLELGDSALYLCASSLIQGARGTEAFFGQGTRLTVV.